This TCR beta chain was sequenced for a study of blood T cell repertoires in COVID-19. Across the study: Italy, Spain and the United States were the sources of the convalescent and acute COVID-19 samples. The cDNA or gDNA used as material had been derived from T cells, B-cell-depleted T cells, or PBMCs.

V lost 7 bases, J lost 2 bases, and 14 bases lay in between. The CDR3 totals 14 residues. Germline values: CDR1 MNHEY, CDR2 SVGEGT. How the authors handled the data: Cell counts per sample came from amplifying reference gene primers. Repertoires were generated with immunoSEQ multiplex PCR, while TCRdb's copy carries only in-frame clones and drops some. V and J calls and clone size come straight from that table; D and trimming were deduced from the DNA. The table lists 25,000 to 35,000 clones, less than 90% of them singletons. This chain links TRBV6-2 or TRBV6-3 with TRBJ1-2; perhaps TRBD1 as D (6 bases). The sequence came from a human donor in a cohort sampled during active COVID-19. Source material: peripheral blood. The CDR3 spells CASIPRTENYGYTF. DNA of the CDR3: TGTGCCAGCATCCCCCGGACAGAGAACTATGGCTACACCTTC.